This T cell receptor (beta chain) appears in the sequencing data of a study of tumor and adjacent non-tumor tissue in lung cancer. Study overall: Patients were aged roughly 30 to 76, nine to eleven men and about five women, stage I to III.

No cell sorting was done before RNA was extracted from the tissue. Distant lung tissue was collected more than 3 cm away from the tumor edge. Study-wide points: Compared with tumor, normal lung showed significantly lower TCR diversity. In normal lung, the top 100 clones were significantly more dominant than in tumor. Tumor TCR diversity, when higher, was linked to shorter survival.

Remarks on this clonotype: What it binds is unknown. At one of its ends the junction is not consistent with the germline gene, which may arise from a read error.

The CDR3 length is 10 residues. CDR1 is SQVTM and CDR2 is ANQGSEA in the germline V gene. TCRbeta libraries were built with three rounds of nested PCR, modified from ARM-PCR. TCRdb processed the multiplex PCR reads anew with MiXCR; each CDR3 protein has one entry. This table holds about 110,000 distinct CDR3 sequences, around 57% found once. The sample was distant non-tumor lung tissue. The chain combines TRBV29-1 with TRBJ2-5; D is possibly TRBD1 or TRBD2 (5 bases each). The clonotype originates from a man aged 60-69 years with non-small cell lung cancer. CDR3 DNA: TGTAGCGTCTCCGGGGCAGGGACCTACTTC. Its translation is CSVSGAGTYF.